The T cell receptor beta chain described here comes from a study of cytomegalovirus exposure and HLA in healthy donors. Notes on the study in general: Cytomegalovirus association was assigned to about 150 TCR beta chains.

Regarding this clone: Antigen: not known.

The PCR had 60 Vbeta and 13 Jbeta primers. Assay used: immunoSEQ multiplex PCR; TCRdb lists only in-frame clones, some missing. Among around 150,000 clones listed, 64% were seen once. There are 16 residues in the CDR3. J lost 2 bases, V lost 5 bases, and 11 bases had no gene match. Germline CDR1 reads MDHEN; CDR2 reads SYDVKM. The chain links TRBV28 to TRBJ1-1, with TRBD1 matching over 7 bases. This clonotype was sampled from a woman between 40 and 55 years old in good health and CMV-seronegative. The sample was PBMCs. CDR3 residues: CASSIPRGSTNTEAFF. The DNA for the CDR3 is TGTGCCAGCAGTATCCCCAGGGGGTCAACCAACACTGAAGCTTTCTTT.